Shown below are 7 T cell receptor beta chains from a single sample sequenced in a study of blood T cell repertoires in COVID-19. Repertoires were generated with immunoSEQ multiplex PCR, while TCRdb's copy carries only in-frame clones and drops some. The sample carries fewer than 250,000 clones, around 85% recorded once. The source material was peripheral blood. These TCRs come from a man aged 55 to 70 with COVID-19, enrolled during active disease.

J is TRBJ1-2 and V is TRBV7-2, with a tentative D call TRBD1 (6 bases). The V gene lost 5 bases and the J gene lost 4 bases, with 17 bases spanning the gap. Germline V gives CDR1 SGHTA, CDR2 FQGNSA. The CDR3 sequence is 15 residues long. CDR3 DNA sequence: TGTGCCAGCAGCCCCCAACAGGGAATGGGCTATGGCTACACCTTC. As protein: CASSPQQGMGYGYTF. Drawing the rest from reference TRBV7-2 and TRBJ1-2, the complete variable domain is GAGVSQSPSNKVTEKGKDVELRCDPISGHTALYWYRQSLGQGLEFLIYFQGNSAPDKSGLPSDRFSAERTGGSVSTLTIQRTQQEDSAVYLCASSPQQGMGYGYTFGSGTRLTVV.

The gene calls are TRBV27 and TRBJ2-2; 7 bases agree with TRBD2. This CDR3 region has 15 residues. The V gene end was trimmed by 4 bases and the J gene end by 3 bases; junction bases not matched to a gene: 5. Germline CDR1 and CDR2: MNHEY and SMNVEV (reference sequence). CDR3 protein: CASSSGLVDTGELFF. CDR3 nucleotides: TGTGCCAGCAGTTCAGGACTAGTAGACACCGGGGAGCTGTTTTTT.

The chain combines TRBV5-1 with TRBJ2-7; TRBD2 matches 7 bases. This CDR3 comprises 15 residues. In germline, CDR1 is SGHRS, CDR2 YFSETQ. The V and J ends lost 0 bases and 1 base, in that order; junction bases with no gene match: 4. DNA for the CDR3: TGCGCCAGCAGCTTGGCTCGGGGGGATTCCTACGAGCAGTACTTC. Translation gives CASSLARGDSYEQYF.

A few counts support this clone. This CDR3 is CASSYLWDSNSPLHF. The CDR3 DNA reads TGTGCCAGCAGTTACTTGTGGGACAGTAATTCACCCCTCCACTTT. The chain couples TRBV27 to TRBJ1-6, with TRBD1 matching 7 bases. The CDR3 has 15 residues. The germline CDR1 and CDR2 sequences are MNHEY and SMNVEV (reference sequence). V was pared by 4 bases and J by 6 bases, with 6 bases of the junction left unmatched.

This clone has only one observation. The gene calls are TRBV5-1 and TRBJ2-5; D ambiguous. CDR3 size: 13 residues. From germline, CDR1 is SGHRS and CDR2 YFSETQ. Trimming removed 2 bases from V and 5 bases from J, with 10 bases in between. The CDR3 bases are TGCGCCAGCAGCTTATCGGGTAGTGAGACCCAGTACTTC. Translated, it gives CASSLSGSETQYF. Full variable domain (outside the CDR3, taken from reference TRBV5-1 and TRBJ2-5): KAGVTQTPRYLIKTRGQQVTLSCSPISGHRSVSWYQQTPGQGLQFLFEYFSETQRNKGNFPGRFSGRQFSNSRSEMNVSTLELGDSALYLCASSLSGSETQYFGPGTRLLVL.

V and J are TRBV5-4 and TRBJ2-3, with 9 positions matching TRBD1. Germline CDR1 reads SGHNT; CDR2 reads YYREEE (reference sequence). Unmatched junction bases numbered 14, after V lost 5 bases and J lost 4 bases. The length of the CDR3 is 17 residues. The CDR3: CASSSARSTGGPDTQYF. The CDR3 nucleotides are TGTGCCAGCAGTTCCGCCCGATCCACAGGGGGCCCAGATACGCAGTATTTT.

Here the CDR3 DNA reads TGTGCCAGCAGCTTGGGGCCCTCGGCGAGGGAGCAGTTCTTC. Encoded protein: CASSLGPSAREQFF. The genes are TRBV5-6 and TRBJ2-1; no clear D gene. The V gene's germline CDR1 is SGHDT and CDR2 YYEEEE. V lost 0 bases, J lost 10 bases, and 14 bases lay in between. The CDR3 has 14 residues.